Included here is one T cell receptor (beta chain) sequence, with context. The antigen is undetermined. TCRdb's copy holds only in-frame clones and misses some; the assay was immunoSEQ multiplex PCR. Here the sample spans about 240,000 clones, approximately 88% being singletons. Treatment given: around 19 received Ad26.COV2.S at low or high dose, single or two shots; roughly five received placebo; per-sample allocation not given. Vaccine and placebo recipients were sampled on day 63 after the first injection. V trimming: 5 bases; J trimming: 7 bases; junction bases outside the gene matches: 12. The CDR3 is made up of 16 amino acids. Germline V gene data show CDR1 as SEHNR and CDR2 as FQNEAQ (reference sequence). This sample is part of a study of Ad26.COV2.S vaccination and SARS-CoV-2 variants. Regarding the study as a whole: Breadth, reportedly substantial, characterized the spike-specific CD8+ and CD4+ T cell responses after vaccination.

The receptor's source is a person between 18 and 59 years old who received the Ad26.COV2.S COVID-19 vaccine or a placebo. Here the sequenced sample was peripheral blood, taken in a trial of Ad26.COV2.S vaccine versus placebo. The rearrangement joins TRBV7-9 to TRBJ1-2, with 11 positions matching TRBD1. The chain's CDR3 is CASSTSPGQGVGGYTF. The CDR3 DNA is TGTGCCAGCAGCACATCACCGGGACAGGGGGTAGGTGGCTACACCTTC.